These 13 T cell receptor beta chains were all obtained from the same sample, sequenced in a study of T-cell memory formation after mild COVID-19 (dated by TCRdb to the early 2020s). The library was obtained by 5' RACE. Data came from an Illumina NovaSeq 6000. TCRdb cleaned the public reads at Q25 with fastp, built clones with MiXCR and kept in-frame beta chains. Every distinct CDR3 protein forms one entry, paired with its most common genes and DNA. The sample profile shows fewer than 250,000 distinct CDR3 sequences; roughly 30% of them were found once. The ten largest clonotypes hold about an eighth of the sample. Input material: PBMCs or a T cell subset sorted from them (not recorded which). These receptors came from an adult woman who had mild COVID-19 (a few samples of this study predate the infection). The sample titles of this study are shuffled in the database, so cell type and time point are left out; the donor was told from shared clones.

The CDR3 loop reads CASSLDGGLAYEQYF. The CDR3 region has the DNA TGTGCCAGCAGCTTGGATGGGGGGCTAGCCTACGAGCAGTACTTC. The V call is TRBV7-6, the J call TRBJ2-7; D possibly matches TRBD1 or TRBD2 (6 bases each). This CDR3 is built from 15 residues. V lost 3 bases and J 2 bases, leaving 14 bases between the germline ends. Germline CDR1 reads SGHVS; CDR2 reads FNYEAQ.

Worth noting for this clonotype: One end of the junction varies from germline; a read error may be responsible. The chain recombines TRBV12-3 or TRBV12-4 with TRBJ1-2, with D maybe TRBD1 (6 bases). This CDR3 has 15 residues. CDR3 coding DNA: TGTGCCAGCAGTTCCCTTGGGAGGGGGAAAGATGGCTACACATTC. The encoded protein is CASSSLGRGKDGYTF.

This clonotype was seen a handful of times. In DNA form, the CDR3 reads TGTGCCACCAGCAGAGACGTATCGGGGCCGGGGGAGTATTTT. Amino acid sequence: CATSRDVSGPGEYF. The gene calls are TRBV15 and TRBJ2-3, with D possibly matching TRBD2 (6 bases). CDR3 length: 14 residues. V lost 0 bases and J 13 bases, leaving 17 bases between the germline ends. Per germline, CDR1 LNHNV and CDR2 YYDKDF (reference sequence).

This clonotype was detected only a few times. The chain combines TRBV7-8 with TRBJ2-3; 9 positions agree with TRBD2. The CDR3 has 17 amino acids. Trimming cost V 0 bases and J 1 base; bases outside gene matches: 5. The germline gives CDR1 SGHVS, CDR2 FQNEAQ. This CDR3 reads CASSLASSGGRTDTQYF. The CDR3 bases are TGTGCCAGCAGCTTAGCTAGTAGCGGGGGTCGCACAGATACGCAGTATTTT. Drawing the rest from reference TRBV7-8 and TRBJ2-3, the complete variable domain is GAGVSQSPRYKVAKRGQDVALRCDPISGHVSLFWYQQALGQGPEFLTYFQNEAQLDKSGLPSDRFFAERPEGSVSTLKIQRTQQEDSAVYLCASSLASSGGRTDTQYFGPGTRLTVL.

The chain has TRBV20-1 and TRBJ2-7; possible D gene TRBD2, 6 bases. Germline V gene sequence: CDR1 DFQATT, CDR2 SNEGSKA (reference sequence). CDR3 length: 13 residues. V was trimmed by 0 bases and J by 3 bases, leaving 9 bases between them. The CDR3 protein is CSARDPGLYEQYF. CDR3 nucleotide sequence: TGCAGTGCTAGAGATCCGGGACTCTACGAGCAGTACTTC.

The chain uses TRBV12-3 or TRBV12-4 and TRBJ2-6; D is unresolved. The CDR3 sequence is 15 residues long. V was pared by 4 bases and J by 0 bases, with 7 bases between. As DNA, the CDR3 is TGTGCCAGCAGTTCGTCGGGCTCTGGGGCCAACGTCCTGACTTTC. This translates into CASSSSGSGANVLTF.

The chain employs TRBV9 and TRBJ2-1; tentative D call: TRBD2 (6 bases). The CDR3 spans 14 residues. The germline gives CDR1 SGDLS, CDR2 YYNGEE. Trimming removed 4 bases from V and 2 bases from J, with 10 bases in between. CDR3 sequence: CASSPRTTYNEQFF. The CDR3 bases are TGTGCCAGCAGCCCCCGGACTACCTACAATGAGCAGTTCTTC.

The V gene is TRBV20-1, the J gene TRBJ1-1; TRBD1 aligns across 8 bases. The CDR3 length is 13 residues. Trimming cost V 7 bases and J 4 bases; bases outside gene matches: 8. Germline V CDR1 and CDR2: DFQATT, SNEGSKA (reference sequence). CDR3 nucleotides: TGCAGTGTGTGCAGGGGGCTAGGCACTGAAGCTTTCTTT. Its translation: CSVCRGLGTEAFF.

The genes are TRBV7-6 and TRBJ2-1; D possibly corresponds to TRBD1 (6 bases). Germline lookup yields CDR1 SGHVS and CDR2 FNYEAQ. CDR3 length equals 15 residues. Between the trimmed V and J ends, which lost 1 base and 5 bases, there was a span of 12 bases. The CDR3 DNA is TGTGCCAGCAGCTTAGGGGCAGGGGTCAACAATGAGCAGTTCTTC. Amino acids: CASSLGAGVNNEQFF.

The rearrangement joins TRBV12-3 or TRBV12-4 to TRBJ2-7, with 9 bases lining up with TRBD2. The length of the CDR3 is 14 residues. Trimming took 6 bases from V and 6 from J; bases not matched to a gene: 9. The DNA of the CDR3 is TGTGCCAGCAGAAGGACTAGCGCGGGCCCCGAGCAGTACTTC. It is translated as CASRRTSAGPEQYF.

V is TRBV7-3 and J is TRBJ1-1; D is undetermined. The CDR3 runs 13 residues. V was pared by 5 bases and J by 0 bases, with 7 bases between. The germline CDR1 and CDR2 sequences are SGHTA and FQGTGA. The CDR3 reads CASSQNLNTEAFF. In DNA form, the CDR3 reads TGTGCCAGCAGCCAAAATCTGAACACTGAAGCTTTCTTT.

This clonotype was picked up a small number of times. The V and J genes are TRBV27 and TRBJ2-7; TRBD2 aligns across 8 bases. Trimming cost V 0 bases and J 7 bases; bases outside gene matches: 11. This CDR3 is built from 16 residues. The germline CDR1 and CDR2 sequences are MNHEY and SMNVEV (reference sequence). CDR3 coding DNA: TGTGCCAGCAGTTTATCAGCGGGAGAGATAAAAAGGGAGCAGTACTTC. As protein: CASSLSAGEIKREQYF.

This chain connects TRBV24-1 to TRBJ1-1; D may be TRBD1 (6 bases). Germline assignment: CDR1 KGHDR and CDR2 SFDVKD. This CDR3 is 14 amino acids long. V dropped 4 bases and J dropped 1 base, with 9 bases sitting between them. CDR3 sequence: CATSEGGSNTEAFF. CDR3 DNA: TGTGCCACCAGTGAAGGGGGATCGAACACTGAAGCTTTCTTT.